Sequencing of this TCR beta chain was carried out in a study of blood T cell repertoires in COVID-19. CDR3 length: 13 residues. V was pared by 4 bases and J by 5 bases, with 12 bases between. CDR1 is SGHNT and CDR2 is YYREEE in the germline V gene (reference sequence). Assay: immunoSEQ multiplex PCR; the TCRdb copy retains only in-frame clones and omits some. The sample shows 120,000 or so clones, 70% to 90% of them seen only once. This clonotype was obtained from a man in his fifties or sixties with acute or convalescent COVID-19. The rearrangement joins TRBV5-4 to TRBJ1-2; D is uncertain. Material: peripheral blood. The CDR3 coding sequence is TGTGCCAGCAGCCGTAAAACGGGGTATGGCTACACCTTC. This codes for CASSRKTGYGYTF.